Listed here are 20 T cell receptor beta chains from one sample, sequenced in a study of control samples from healthy donors and cancer patients. Sequenced by immunoSEQ multiplex PCR; TCRdb stores in-frame clones only, minus some. The sample holds about 140,000 clones; about nine tenths are singletons and the top ten take around 11%. Sequenced input: blood. The origin of the receptors is a man aged 25-40 years in good health.

The chain employs TRBV28 and TRBJ2-3; D not resolved. The CDR3 covers 14 residues. Germline CDR1 is MDHEN and CDR2 is SYDVKM. Trimming took 2 bases from V and 6 from J, leaving 12 bases between them. The CDR3 DNA is TGTGCCAGCAGTTTAGAAAATAGTGGGGATACGCAGTATTTT. This encodes CASSLENSGDTQYF.

This clone has only a few counts. The chain employs TRBV19 and TRBJ2-1; 11 bases are shared with TRBD2. This CDR3 is built from 15 residues. Germline lookup yields CDR1 LNHDA and CDR2 SQIVND (reference sequence). V shed 9 bases, J shed 9 bases, and the junction held 13 bases outside the gene matches. The CDR3 sequence: CASKELAGESGEQFF. The DNA for the CDR3 is TGTGCCAGCAAGGAACTAGCGGGAGAAAGTGGTGAGCAGTTCTTC. Full variable domain (rest looked up from reference TRBV19 and TRBJ2-1): DGGITQSPKYLFRKEGQNVTLSCEQNLNHDAMYWYRQDPGQGLRLIYYSQIVNDFQKGDIAEGYSVSREKKESFPLTVTSAQKNPTAFYLCASKELAGESGEQFFGPGTRLTVL.

The rearrangement joins TRBV28 to TRBJ2-3, with 9 bases matching TRBD1. This CDR3 is built from 14 residues. Germline V gives CDR1 MDHEN, CDR2 SYDVKM. Unmatched junction bases numbered 5, after V lost 5 bases and J lost 5 bases. CDR3 in DNA: TGTGCCAGCAGTGTGGGACAGGGTCGAGATACGCAGTATTTT. Amino acids: CASSVGQGRDTQYF.

The CDR3, as DNA: TGTGCCAGCTCACCACCCCTAGCGGAACAAGAGACCCAGTACTTC. This translates into CASSPPLAEQETQYF. The chain combines TRBV18 with TRBJ2-5, with 7 bases lining up with TRBD2. After removal of 0 bases from V and 2 bases from J, the junction contained 3 bases not matched to a gene. CDR3 length: 15 residues. Germline loops: CDR1 KGHSH, CDR2 LQKENI.

V is TRBV24-1 and J is TRBJ2-3; TRBD2 matches 13 bases. CDR3 length: 17 amino acids. The germline CDR1 and CDR2 sequences are KGHDR and SFDVKD. J was trimmed by 4 bases and V by 4 bases; bases with no gene match: 7. The CDR3 nucleotides read TGTGCCACCAGTGACCCAGGACTAGCGGGAGATTCAGATACGCAGTATTTT. It translates to CATSDPGLAGDSDTQYF.

The rearrangement links TRBV7-8 to TRBJ1-1, with D maybe TRBD1 (5 bases). The CDR3 length is 17 residues. The germline V and J ends were trimmed by 5 bases and 3 bases, with 22 bases remaining between them. Germline V gene data show CDR1 as SGHVS and CDR2 as FQNEAQ. The CDR3 here is CASSPLGRGPSDTEAFF. The DNA of the CDR3 is TGTGCCAGCAGCCCGTTAGGGAGGGGTCCTTCGGACACTGAAGCTTTCTTT.

V is TRBV28 and J is TRBJ1-6; 7 nucleotides agree with TRBD1. Per germline, CDR1 MDHEN and CDR2 SYDVKM. V lost 4 bases and J lost 12; bases outside the gene matches: 12. This CDR3 spans 15 amino acids. CDR3 protein: CASSSSRQGREPLHF. The CDR3 nucleotides are TGTGCCAGCAGTTCAAGTCGACAGGGAAGGGAACCCCTCCACTTT.

This clone came up once. This chain connects TRBV5-6 to TRBJ2-6; the D is unclear. The V end was cut by 4 bases, the J end by 4 bases, with 9 bases between. The CDR3 has 14 amino acids. Germline lookup yields CDR1 SGHDT and CDR2 YYEEEE. The CDR3 DNA follows: TGTGCCAGCAGCCTCTGGGAAGGGGCCAACGTCCTGACTTTC. Translating gives CASSLWEGANVLTF.

By sample fraction, this clone is medium-sized. V is TRBV13 and J is TRBJ1-2, with D possibly matching TRBD1 (5 bases). This CDR3 has 14 amino acids. Germline-derived CDR1 and CDR2 are PRHDT and FYEKMQ (reference sequence). V was cut by 7 bases and J by 5 bases, with 17 bases left in between. CDR3 bases: TGTGCCAGCAACACGGGGGGATGGCGGTATGGCTACACCTTC. Amino acid sequence: CASNTGGWRYGYTF.

This chain uses TRBV18 with TRBJ2-3, with TRBD2 identical over 7 bases. The V segment lost 0 bases and the J segment 6 bases; nucleotides outside the gene matches: 9. The CDR3 is 16 amino acids. Per germline, CDR1 KGHSH and CDR2 LQKENI. CDR3 amino acids: CASSPPSLADGDTQYF. The CDR3 region has the DNA TGTGCCAGCTCACCACCCTCTCTAGCGGACGGGGATACGCAGTATTTT.

This clone has a single count. The J gene is TRBJ1-1, the V gene TRBV28; D uncertain. V lost 1 base and J lost 4, with 10 bases in between. The CDR3 length is 14 residues. The germline V gene encodes CDR1 MDHEN and CDR2 SYDVKM. The CDR3 loop reads CASSLYFGGTEAFF. In DNA, the CDR3 is TGTGCCAGCAGTTTATATTTTGGTGGCACTGAAGCTTTCTTT.

The chain employs TRBV30 and TRBJ1-5; D not resolved. The CDR3 contains 15 residues. Trimming removed 0 bases from V and 2 bases from J, with 11 bases in between. CDR1 GTSNPN and CDR2 SVGIG come from the germline V gene (reference sequence). CDR3 nucleotide sequence: TGTGCCTGGAGTGTAAAGGGAGGTGGCAATCAGCCCCAGCATTTT. Amino acid sequence: CAWSVKGGGNQPQHF.

The J gene is TRBJ1-2, the V gene TRBV11-2; no firm D call. The CDR3 spans 13 residues. Germline V CDR1 and CDR2: SGHAT, FQNNGV. The V end lost 1 base, the J end lost 8 bases, and 11 bases lay between the germline ends. CDR3 loop: CASSLVGSNGYTF. CDR3 nucleotides: TGTGCCAGCAGCTTAGTGGGAAGTAACGGCTACACCTTC.

The table lists this clone with a few counts. The chain uses TRBV19 and TRBJ2-4, with 7 bases matching TRBD2. The CDR3 is 14 amino acids. V lost 5 bases to trimming and J lost 13 bases; unmatched junction nucleotides: 14. Per germline, CDR1 LNHDA and CDR2 SQIVND (reference sequence). In nucleotides, the CDR3 is TGTGCCAGTAGTCCTACAGACTTCTATAGCGGGCAGTACTTC. Protein product: CASSPTDFYSGQYF.

This chain links TRBV5-4 with TRBJ1-1, with a weak D call TRBD1 (6 bases). The CDR3 length is 14 residues. From germline, CDR1 is SGHNT and CDR2 YYREEE (reference sequence). The V end lost 0 bases, the J end lost 5 bases, and 11 bases lay between the germline ends. The CDR3 loop is CASSLGGGVTEAFF. Here the CDR3 DNA reads TGTGCCAGCAGCTTGGGAGGGGGGGTGACTGAAGCTTTCTTT.

The chain couples TRBV29-1 to TRBJ1-1; TRBD1 is a possible D gene (5 bases). This CDR3 region has 15 residues. Trimming pared 8 bases from V and 4 bases from J, leaving 23 bases between. Germline assignment: CDR1 SQVTM and CDR2 ANQGSEA. This CDR3 is CSSVMGTPGITEAFF. CDR3 nucleotide sequence: TGCAGCTCTGTAATGGGGACCCCCGGGATCACTGAAGCTTTCTTT.

The genes are TRBV5-1 and TRBJ2-1; 10 bases fit TRBD2. CDR3 length equals 17 residues. The trim removed 4 bases at V and 5 bases at J, leaving 12 bases unmatched. CDR1 and CDR2 from the germline V gene are SGHRS and YFSETQ. In DNA, the CDR3 is TGCGCCAGCAGCCCGTTTAGGAGCGGGAGGGCCGACAATGAGCAGTTCTTC. It yields the protein CASSPFRSGRADNEQFF.

V is TRBV7-2 and J is TRBJ2-1; D possibly corresponds to TRBD2 (6 bases). The CDR3 extends over 13 amino acids. The germline V gene encodes CDR1 SGHTA and CDR2 FQGNSA. The V end was cut by 1 base, the J end by 15 bases, with 16 bases between. CDR3 region: CASSLDRAGARFF. As DNA, the CDR3 is TGTGCCAGCAGCTTAGATCGAGCGGGCGCCCGGTTCTTC.

The rearrangement joins TRBV30 to TRBJ2-3, with 13 bases that match TRBD2. Germline CDR1 and CDR2: GTSNPN and SVGIG (reference sequence). Losses at the gene ends were 3 bases for V and 3 bases for J; bases not matched to a gene: 0. This CDR3 has 14 residues. The CDR3 DNA is TGTGCCTGGAGGACTAGCGGGGGGACAGATACGCAGTATTTT. It specifies CAWRTSGGTDTQYF.

The chain has TRBV28 and TRBJ1-2; D call uncertain. V was clipped by 1 base and J by 2 bases, with 11 bases between them. This CDR3 has 15 residues. Germline loops: CDR1 MDHEN, CDR2 SYDVKM. CDR3 bases: TGTGCCAGCAGTTTATACAACCCGGGGAACTATGGCTACACCTTC. It encodes CASSLYNPGNYGYTF.